This T cell receptor beta chain was captured by sequencing in a study of spatial heterogeneity in lung cancer. For the study at large: Sequence detection consistently recorded a greater number of beta-chain than alpha-chain sequences. Study-wide results and caveats: At tumor resection, ubiquitous expanded TCRs were detected in blood more often than later.

In germline, CDR1 is LNHDA, CDR2 SQIVND (reference sequence). The CDR3 is 11 amino acids. Trimming shortened V by 7 bases and J by 7 bases, and 8 bases separated the two germline ends. Documented time point: sample taken at primary tumor resection. No cells were sorted before sequencing. The whole RNA sequenced was extracted from tumor, nontumor lung or frozen PBMC. Samples came from 72 TRACERx patients with untreated early-stage lung cancer. In its sample, this clonotype was seen many times. Its specificity is not known. Being off target in a library aimed at alpha chains, this beta chain has a size of little meaning. Individually, TCR cDNA molecules were each labelled with a unique molecular identifier. TCRdb re-called the 5' RACE reads through MiXCR, storing one row per CDR3 protein. The repertoire holds about 7,000 distinct CDR3 sequences, with about 7.7% as singletons.

The V call is TRBV19, the J call TRBJ2-1, with no clear D. The sequence came from a male donor with early-stage non-small cell lung cancer. The sample in question was PBMCs, obtained at surgery. CDR3 in DNA: TGTGCCAGTACGTCTGCAAATGAGCAGTTCTTC. Residues: CASTSANEQFF.